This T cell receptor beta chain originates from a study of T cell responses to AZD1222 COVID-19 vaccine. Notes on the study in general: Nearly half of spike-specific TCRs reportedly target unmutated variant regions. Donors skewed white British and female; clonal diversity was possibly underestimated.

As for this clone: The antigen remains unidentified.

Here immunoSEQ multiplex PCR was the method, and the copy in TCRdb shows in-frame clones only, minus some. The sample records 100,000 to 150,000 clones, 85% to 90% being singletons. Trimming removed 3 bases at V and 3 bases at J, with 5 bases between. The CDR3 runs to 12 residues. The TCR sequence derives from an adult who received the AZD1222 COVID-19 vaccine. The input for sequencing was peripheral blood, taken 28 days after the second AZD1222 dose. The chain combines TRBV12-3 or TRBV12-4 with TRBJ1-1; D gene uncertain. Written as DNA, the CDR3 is TGTGCCAGCAGTTTTAGGGACACTGAAGCTTTCTTT. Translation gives CASSFRDTEAFF.